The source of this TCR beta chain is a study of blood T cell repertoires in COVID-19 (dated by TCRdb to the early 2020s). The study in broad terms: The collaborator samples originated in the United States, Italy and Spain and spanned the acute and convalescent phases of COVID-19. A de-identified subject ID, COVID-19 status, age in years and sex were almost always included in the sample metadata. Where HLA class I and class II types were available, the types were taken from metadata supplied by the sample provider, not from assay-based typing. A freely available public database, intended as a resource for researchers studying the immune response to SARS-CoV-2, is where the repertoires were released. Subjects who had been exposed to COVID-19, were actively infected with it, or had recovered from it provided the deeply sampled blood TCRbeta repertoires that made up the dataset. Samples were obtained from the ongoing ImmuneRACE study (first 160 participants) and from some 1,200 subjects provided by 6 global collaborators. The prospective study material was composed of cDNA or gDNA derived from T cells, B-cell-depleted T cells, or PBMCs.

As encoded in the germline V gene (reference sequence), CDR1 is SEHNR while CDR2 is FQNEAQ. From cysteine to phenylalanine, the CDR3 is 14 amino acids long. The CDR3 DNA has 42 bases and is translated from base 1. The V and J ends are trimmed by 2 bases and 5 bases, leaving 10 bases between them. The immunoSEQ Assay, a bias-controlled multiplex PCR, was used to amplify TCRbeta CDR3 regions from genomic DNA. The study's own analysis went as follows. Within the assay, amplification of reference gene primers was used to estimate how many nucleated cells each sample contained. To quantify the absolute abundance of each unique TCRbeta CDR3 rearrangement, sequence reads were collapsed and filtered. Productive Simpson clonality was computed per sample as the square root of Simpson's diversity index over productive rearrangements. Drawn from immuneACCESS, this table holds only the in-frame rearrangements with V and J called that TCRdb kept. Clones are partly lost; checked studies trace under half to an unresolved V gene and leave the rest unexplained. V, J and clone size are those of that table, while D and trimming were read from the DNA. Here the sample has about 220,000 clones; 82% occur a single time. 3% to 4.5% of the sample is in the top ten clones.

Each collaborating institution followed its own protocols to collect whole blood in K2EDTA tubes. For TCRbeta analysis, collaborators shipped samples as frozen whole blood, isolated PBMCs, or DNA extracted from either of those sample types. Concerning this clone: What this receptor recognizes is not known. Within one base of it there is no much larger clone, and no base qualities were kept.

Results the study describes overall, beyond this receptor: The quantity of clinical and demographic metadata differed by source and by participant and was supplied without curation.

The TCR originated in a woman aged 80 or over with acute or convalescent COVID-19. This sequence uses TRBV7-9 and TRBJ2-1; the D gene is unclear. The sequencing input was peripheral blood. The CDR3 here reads CASSLRYRDNEQFF. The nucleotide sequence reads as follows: TGTGCCAGCAGCTTACGGTACCGGGACAATGAGCAGTTCTTC.